These 14 T cell receptor beta chains were all obtained from the same sample, sequenced in a study of human thymus T cells. Here immunoSEQ multiplex PCR was the method, and the copy in TCRdb shows in-frame clones only, minus some. The table shows 54,000 or so clones, with 94% occurring only once. Specimen: blood. Every receptor here comes from a boy under two years old with a congenital heart defect but otherwise immunologically healthy.

This chain joins TRBV2 and TRBJ1-2; tentative D call: TRBD1 (6 bases). Trimming removed 1 base from V and 5 bases from J, with 17 bases in between. CDR1 is SNHLY and CDR2 is FYNNEI in the germline V gene. The CDR3 totals 16 residues. CDR3 residues: CASSEGGHPGGYGYTF. DNA of the CDR3: TGTGCCAGCAGTGAAGGGGGACACCCTGGGGGGTATGGCTACACCTTC.

The CDR3: CASSLSGTNSNQPQHF. In nucleotides, the CDR3 is TGTGCCAGCAGTTTATCCGGGACAAATAGCAATCAGCCCCAGCATTTT. The chain combines TRBV27 with TRBJ1-5, with a tentative D call TRBD1 (6 bases). V was clipped by 0 bases and J by 0 bases, with 9 bases between them. The CDR3 consists of 16 residues. CDR1 is MNHEY and CDR2 is SMNVEV in the germline V gene (reference sequence).

The chain is built from TRBV6-5 and TRBJ2-2; D remains unclear. The germline V gene encodes CDR1 MNHEY and CDR2 SVGAGI. Trimming removed 6 bases from V and 3 bases from J, with 11 bases in between. This CDR3 contains 14 residues. CDR3 region: CASRPLDYTGELFF. The CDR3, as DNA: TGTGCCAGCAGGCCACTCGATTACACCGGGGAGCTGTTTTTT.

The CDR3 loop is CASSLGQGTGELFF. CDR3 sequence (DNA): TGTGCCAGCAGCTTAGGCCAGGGTACCGGGGAGCTGTTTTTT. The chain has TRBV5-4 and TRBJ2-2; D is possibly TRBD1 (5 bases). V was clipped by 2 bases and J by 5 bases, with 10 bases between them. The CDR3 extends over 14 amino acids. Germline V gene data show CDR1 as SGHNT and CDR2 as YYREEE (reference sequence).

The chain carries TRBV28 and TRBJ2-3; 8 bases line up with TRBD1. The CDR3 runs to 15 residues. With 5 bases clipped from V and 1 base from J, the junction kept 5 bases outside the gene matches. The germline V gene encodes CDR1 MDHEN and CDR2 SYDVKM. The CDR3 region has the DNA TGTGCCAGCAGTCCGCCGGGACAGGGCACAGATACGCAGTATTTT. It yields the protein CASSPPGQGTDTQYF.

V is TRBV7-2 and J is TRBJ2-3; D gene unclear. In germline, CDR1 is SGHTA, CDR2 FQGNSA. Trimming removed 0 bases from V and 0 bases from J, with 13 bases in between. This CDR3 comprises 17 residues. The CDR3 loop reads CASSLAAVGTSTDTQYF. In DNA, the CDR3 is TGTGCCAGCAGCTTAGCGGCGGTCGGAACTAGCACAGATACGCAGTATTTT.

CDR3 in DNA: TGTGCCAGTAGTCTATACCTTGATCAGCCCCAGCATTTT. Translation: CASSLYLDQPQHF. V usage is TRBV19 and J usage is TRBJ1-5, with D uncertain. This CDR3 region has 13 residues. The V end lost 5 bases, the J end lost 5 bases, and 10 bases lay between the germline ends. CDR1 and CDR2 (germline): LNHDA, SQIVND (reference sequence).

The V call is TRBV5-1, the J call TRBJ2-5; 7 bases match TRBD1. The CDR3 is 15 amino acids. Germline V CDR1 and CDR2: SGHRS, YFSETQ. V lost 6 bases, J lost 1 base, and 9 bases stayed unmatched. As DNA, the CDR3 is TGCGCCAGCAAGGAGACAGGGAACATCCAAGAGACCCAGTACTTC. Protein product: CASKETGNIQETQYF.

The V and J genes are TRBV11-2 and TRBJ2-1; the D is unclear. CDR3 length: 13 residues. Germline assignment: CDR1 SGHAT and CDR2 FQNNGV. The V and J ends lost 7 bases and 0 bases respectively, with 7 bases between them. The CDR3 DNA sequence: TGTGCCAGCAACGGCGGCTCCTACAATGAGCAGTTCTTC. This gives the protein CASNGGSYNEQFF.

The gene calls are TRBV9 and TRBJ2-7; 10 bases fit TRBD1. Germline loops: CDR1 SGDLS, CDR2 YYNGEE. Losses at the gene ends were 4 bases for V and 1 base for J; bases not matched to a gene: 5. The CDR3 length is 15 residues. CDR3 in DNA: TGTGCCAGCAGCCCTGGACAGGGGGTGTCCTACGAGCAGTACTTC. Its protein product is CASSPGQGVSYEQYF.

V gene TRBV28 combines with J gene TRBJ2-1; 9 bases align to TRBD2. This CDR3 comprises 14 residues. J gave up 9 bases and V 8 bases, and 11 bases lay outside the gene matches. CDR1 is MDHEN and CDR2 is SYDVKM in the germline V gene. The DNA of the CDR3 is TGTGCCAGCGTAGGGCGGGAGGGCCTCGGTGAGCAGTTCTTC. Amino acids: CASVGREGLGEQFF.

This sequence joins TRBV15 and TRBJ2-5; D remains ambiguous. Germline assignment: CDR1 LNHNV and CDR2 YYDKDF (reference sequence). The length of the CDR3 is 15 residues. With 5 bases removed from V and 5 bases from J, the gap between germline ends came to 18 bases. The CDR3 DNA reads TGTGCCACCAGCGAAGAATCCCTAGTCGGGGAGACCCAGTACTTC. Its protein is CATSEESLVGETQYF. The full variable domain, rest sourced from reference TRBV15 and TRBJ2-5, is DAMVIQNPRYQVTQFGKPVTLSCSQTLNHNVMYWYQQKSSQAPKLLFHYYDKDFNNEADTPDNFQSRRPNTSFCFLDIRSPGLGDTAMYLCATSEESLVGETQYFGPGTRLLVL.

The V gene is TRBV2, the J gene TRBJ2-1; tentative D call: TRBD1 (5 bases). With 5 bases removed from V and 4 bases from J, the gap between germline ends came to 6 bases. The CDR3 has 12 residues. Looked up from germline, CDR1 is SNHLY and CDR2 is FYNNEI. CDR3 loop: CASSKGYNEQFF. In DNA form, the CDR3 reads TGTGCCAGCAGTAAGGGGTACAATGAGCAGTTCTTC.

The CDR3 DNA reads TGTGCCAGCAGTCTTATACGCGGGGGGCTAGCGAGCCTACACAATGAGCAGTTCTTC. This encodes CASSLIRGGLASLHNEQFF. The rearrangement links TRBV27 to TRBJ2-1; 8 nucleotides line up with TRBD2. The length of the CDR3 is 19 residues. With V trimmed by 5 bases and J by 5 bases, 20 bases remained unmatched. Per germline, CDR1 MNHEY and CDR2 SMNVEV (reference sequence).